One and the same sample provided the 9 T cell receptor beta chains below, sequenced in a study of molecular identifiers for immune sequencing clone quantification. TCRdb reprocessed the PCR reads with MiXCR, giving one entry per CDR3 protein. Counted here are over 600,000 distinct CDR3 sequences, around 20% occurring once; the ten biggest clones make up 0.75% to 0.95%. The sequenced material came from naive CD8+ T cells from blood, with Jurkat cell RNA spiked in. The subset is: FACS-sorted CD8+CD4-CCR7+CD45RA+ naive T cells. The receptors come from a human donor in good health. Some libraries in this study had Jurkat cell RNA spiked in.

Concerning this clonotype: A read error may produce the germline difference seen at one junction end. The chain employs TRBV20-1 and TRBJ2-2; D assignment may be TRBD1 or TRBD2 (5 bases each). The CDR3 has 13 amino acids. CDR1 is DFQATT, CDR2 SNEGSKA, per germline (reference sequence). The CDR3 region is CSATVVNTGEQFF. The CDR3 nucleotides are TGCAGTGCGACAGTTGTGAACACCGGGGAGCAGTTTTTT.

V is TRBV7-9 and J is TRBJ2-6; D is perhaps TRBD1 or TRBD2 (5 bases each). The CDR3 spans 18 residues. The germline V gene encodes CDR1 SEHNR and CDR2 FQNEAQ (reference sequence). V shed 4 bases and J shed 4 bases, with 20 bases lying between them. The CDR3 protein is CASSSVPGPKGGANVLTF. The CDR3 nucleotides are TGTGCCAGCAGCTCGGTACCGGGACCTAAAGGAGGGGCCAACGTCCTGACTTTC.

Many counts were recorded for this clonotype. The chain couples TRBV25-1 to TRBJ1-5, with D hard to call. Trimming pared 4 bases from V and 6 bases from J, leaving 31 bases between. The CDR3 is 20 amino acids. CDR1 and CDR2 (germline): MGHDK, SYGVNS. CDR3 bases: TGTGCCAGCAGTGGCCGAGACCACCTCCGAGTCCCTATGATTCGTCAGCCCCAGCATTTT. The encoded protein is CASSGRDHLRVPMIRQPQHF.

This CDR3 is CSVGGGLTGELFF. CDR3 bases: TGCAGCGTTGGGGGTGGACTCACCGGGGAGCTGTTTTTT. The rearrangement joins TRBV29-1 to TRBJ2-2; TRBD2 is a possible D gene (5 bases). Trimming stripped 4 bases from V and 4 bases from J, with 10 bases between. This CDR3 comprises 13 residues. CDR1 and CDR2 from the germline V gene are SQVTM and ANQGSEA.

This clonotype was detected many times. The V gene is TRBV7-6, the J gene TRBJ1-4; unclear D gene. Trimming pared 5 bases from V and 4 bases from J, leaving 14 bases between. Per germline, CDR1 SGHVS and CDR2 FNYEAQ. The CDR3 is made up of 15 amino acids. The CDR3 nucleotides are TGTGCCAGCAGCAAGAACCGGGAACTTAATGAAAAACTGTTTTTT. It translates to CASSKNRELNEKLFF.

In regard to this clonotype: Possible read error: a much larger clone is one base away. The CDR3 DNA reads as TGCGCCAGCAGCCAAGCGGACCCTCGAGGGGCTGAAGCTTTCTTT. The encoded protein is CASSQADPRGAEAFF. The rearrangement joins TRBV4-1 to TRBJ1-1; tentatively, D is TRBD1 (5 bases). Germline V lookup: CDR1 MGHRA, CDR2 YSYEKL. The CDR3 loop spans 15 amino acids. The V end lost 1 base, the J end lost 6 bases, and 15 bases lay between the germline ends.

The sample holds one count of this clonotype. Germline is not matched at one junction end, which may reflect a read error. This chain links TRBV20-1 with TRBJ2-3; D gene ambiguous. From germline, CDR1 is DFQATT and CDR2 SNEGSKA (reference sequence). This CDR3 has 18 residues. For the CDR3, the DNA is TGCAGTGCTAGAGATCGGGCGTCGATCATTTTCGGCACAGATGCGCAGTATTTT. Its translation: CSARDRASIIFGTDAQYF.

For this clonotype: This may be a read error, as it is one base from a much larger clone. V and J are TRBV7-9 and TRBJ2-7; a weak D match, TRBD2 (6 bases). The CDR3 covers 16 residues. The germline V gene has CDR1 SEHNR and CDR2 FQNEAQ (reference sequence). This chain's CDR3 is CANSSPTTREPTEQYF. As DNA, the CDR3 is TGTGCCAACAGCTCACCTACGACCCGGGAGCCAACCGAGCAGTACTTC.

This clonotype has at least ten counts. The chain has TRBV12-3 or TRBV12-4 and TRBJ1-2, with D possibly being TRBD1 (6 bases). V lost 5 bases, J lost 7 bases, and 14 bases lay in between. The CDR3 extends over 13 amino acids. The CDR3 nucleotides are TGTGCCAGCAGTCGTCCGGGACAATTTGGCTACACCTTC. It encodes CASSRPGQFGYTF.